The 20 T cell receptor beta chains given below trace back to one sample, sequenced in a study of OX40 agonist ivuxolimab in advanced cancers. Data came from immunoSEQ multiplex PCR; TCRdb stores just in-frame clones and leaves some out. The table lists some 72,000 clones, roughly 80% of them singletons. The sequences come from CD4+ or CD8+ T cells sorted from blood, collected in a trial of the OX40 agonist ivuxolimab. The source is an adult with an advanced solid tumor such as melanoma, head and neck, liver or kidney cancer.

The rearrangement uses TRBV4-1 and TRBJ1-4; maybe TRBD1 (5 bases). CDR1 is MGHRA and CDR2 is YSYEKL in the germline V gene. Trimming cost V 8 bases and J 8 bases, with 18 bases left between them. The CDR3 has 14 residues. The CDR3 region is CASGDLLTREKLFF. CDR3 nucleotides: TGCGCCAGCGGGGACCTACTGACGCGGGAAAAACTGTTTTTT.

The chain recombines TRBV6-1 with TRBJ2-5, with D possibly TRBD2 on 6 matching bases. Trimming cost V 6 bases and J 0 bases, with 14 bases left between them. The CDR3 runs to 15 residues. The germline CDR1 and CDR2 sequences are MNHNS and SASEGT. This CDR3 is CASSFRDSYQETQYF. The CDR3 DNA is TGTGCCAGCAGCTTCCGGGACTCGTACCAAGAGACCCAGTACTTC.

V is TRBV9 and J is TRBJ1-6; D is perhaps TRBD1 (5 bases). The CDR3 has 16 amino acids. Germline V gene data show CDR1 as SGDLS and CDR2 as YYNGEE. V was cut by 3 bases and J by 0 bases, with 10 bases left in between. The CDR3: CASSGGQSSYNSPLHF. The DNA for the CDR3 is TGTGCCAGCAGCGGCGGACAAAGCTCCTATAATTCACCCCTCCACTTT.

The chain employs TRBV5-1 and TRBJ1-2; TRBD1 agrees at 11 bases. Germline CDR1 is SGHRS and CDR2 is YFSETQ. The CDR3 is made up of 14 amino acids. V trimming: 4 bases; J trimming: 4 bases; junction bases outside the gene matches: 3. The CDR3 nucleotides are TGCGCCAGCAGCCCCGGACAGGGGGCCTATGGCTACACCTTC. This encodes CASSPGQGAYGYTF. Filled out from reference TRBV5-1 and TRBJ1-2, the complete variable domain reads KAGVTQTPRYLIKTRGQQVTLSCSPISGHRSVSWYQQTPGQGLQFLFEYFSETQRNKGNFPGRFSGRQFSNSRSEMNVSTLELGDSALYLCASSPGQGAYGYTFGSGTRLTVV.

The CDR3 bases are TGTGCCAGCAGCCAAGGCTCGTGGAACAGCAAAGAGACCCAGTACTTC. This sequence encodes CASSQGSWNSKETQYF. The rearrangement uses TRBV4-2 and TRBJ2-5; D is uncertain. The CDR3 has 16 residues. With 1 base removed from V and 3 bases from J, the gap between germline ends came to 15 bases. In germline, CDR1 is LGHNA, CDR2 YNFKEQ.

The rearrangement uses TRBV11-2 and TRBJ1-5; D remains unclear. CDR1 SGHAT and CDR2 FQNNGV come from the germline V gene. The CDR3 loop spans 13 amino acids. Trimming pared 1 base from V and 5 bases from J, leaving 6 bases between. CDR3 coding DNA: TGTGCCAGCAGCTTAGTACAAGATCAGCCCCAGCATTTT. It translates to CASSLVQDQPQHF.

This chain uses TRBV9 with TRBJ1-2; the D gene is possibly TRBD1 (6 bases). V was cut by 3 bases and J by 2 bases, with 8 bases left in between. The CDR3 length is 13 residues. From germline, CDR1 is SGDLS and CDR2 YYNGEE. The CDR3 is CASSDGQNYGYTF. The CDR3 bases are TGTGCCAGCAGCGACGGACAGAACTATGGCTACACCTTC.

The chain recombines TRBV19 with TRBJ2-3; D gene ambiguous. The CDR3 extends over 16 amino acids. Trimming removed 6 bases at V and 2 bases at J, with 18 bases between. The germline CDR1 and CDR2 sequences are LNHDA and SQIVND (reference sequence). CDR3 nucleotide sequence: TGTGCCAGTAGCCAACCTAAAGCTCAGGCCACAGATACGCAGTATTTT. Protein sequence: CASSQPKAQATDTQYF.

V usage is TRBV21-1 and J usage is TRBJ1-2. TRBV21-1 is listed as a pseudogene. The CDR3 covers 15 residues. The CDR3 loop reads CASSKVRGPNYGYTF. The CDR3 DNA follows: TGTGCCAGCAGCAAAGTGAGAGGTCCTAACTATGGCTACACCTTC.

The chain uses TRBV28 and TRBJ1-1, with D tentatively TRBD1 (5 bases). V was pared by 2 bases and J by 1 base, with 8 bases between. The CDR3 spans 14 residues. Germline V gene lookup returns CDR1 MDHEN and CDR2 SYDVKM. In nucleotides, the CDR3 is TGTGCCAGCAGTTTAGGGGGGACGAACACTGAAGCTTTCTTT. Translated: CASSLGGTNTEAFF.

J is TRBJ2-1 and V is TRBV9; 13 nucleotides align to TRBD2. The CDR3 has 16 amino acids. Losses at the gene ends were 1 base for V and 6 bases for J; bases not matched to a gene: 4. In germline, CDR1 is SGDLS, CDR2 YYNGEE. The CDR3 spells CASSVRGLAGFNEQFF. In DNA form, the CDR3 reads TGTGCCAGCAGCGTAAGGGGACTAGCGGGGTTCAATGAGCAGTTCTTC.

This sequence joins TRBV6-1 and TRBJ1-1; 8 bases agree with TRBD1. Germline V gene sequence: CDR1 MNHNS, CDR2 SASEGT. After removal of 11 bases from V and 5 bases from J, the junction contained 10 bases not matched to a gene. The CDR3 length is 13 residues. As DNA, the CDR3 is TGTGCCGCCGCCGGACAGGGTGGAACTGAAGCTTTCTTT. Protein: CAAAGQGGTEAFF.

The chain carries TRBV7-8 and TRBJ2-3, with TRBD2 matching 8 bases. The CDR3 runs 19 residues. Germline V gene data show CDR1 as SGHVS and CDR2 as FQNEAQ. V trimming: 5 bases; J trimming: 2 bases; junction bases outside the gene matches: 18. CDR3: CASSASRGERGPHTDTQYF. As DNA, the CDR3 is TGTGCCAGCAGCGCCAGCCGTGGGGAGCGGGGGCCTCACACAGATACGCAGTATTTT. Together with reference TRBV7-8 and TRBJ2-3, the CDR3 gives the full variable domain: GAGVSQSPRYKVAKRGQDVALRCDPISGHVSLFWYQQALGQGPEFLTYFQNEAQLDKSGLPSDRFFAERPEGSVSTLKIQRTQQEDSAVYLCASSASRGERGPHTDTQYFGPGTRLTVL.

This clone occurred once. The chain carries TRBV5-5 and TRBJ2-5, with no clear D. This CDR3 is 12 amino acids long. Trimming left V 2 bases short and J 1 base short, with 3 bases between. CDR1 and CDR2 from the germline V gene are SGHKS and YYEKEE (reference sequence). In nucleotides, the CDR3 is TGTGCCAGCAGCTTTTCCCAAGAGACCCAGTACTTC. Amino acids: CASSFSQETQYF.

The genes are TRBV10-2 and TRBJ1-1; no clear D. V dropped 5 bases and J dropped 5 bases, with 12 bases sitting between them. CDR1 WSHSY and CDR2 SAAADI come from the germline V gene. The CDR3 is 13 residues long. The CDR3 DNA reads as TGCGCCAGCAGTCGAAATCAGGCTACTGAAGCTTTCTTT. Translated, it gives CASSRNQATEAFF.

V and J are TRBV10-2 and TRBJ1-6, with D possibly matching TRBD1 (5 bases). Trimming removed 3 bases at V and 8 bases at J, with 20 bases between. This CDR3 comprises 17 residues. Germline V CDR1 and CDR2: WSHSY, SAAADI. The CDR3 is CASSDLASSLGDSPLHF. CDR3 nucleotide sequence: TGCGCCAGCAGTGATCTGGCGAGTTCTTTGGGGGATTCACCCCTCCACTTT.

This chain uses TRBV6-5 with TRBJ2-7; D possibly corresponds to TRBD2 (7 bases). V lost 0 bases to trimming and J lost 7 bases, with 10 bases between them. Germline CDR1 reads MNHEY; CDR2 reads SVGAGI. CDR3 length: 13 amino acids. The CDR3 sequence: CASSYSRGREQYF. The CDR3 region has the DNA TGTGCCAGCAGTTACTCGCGGGGGCGGGAGCAGTACTTC.

The chain carries TRBV5-4 and TRBJ1-6; D may be TRBD1 (5 bases). V was cut by 0 bases and J by 7 bases, with 17 bases left in between. The CDR3 consists of 17 residues. Germline lookup yields CDR1 SGHNT and CDR2 YYREEE (reference sequence). The chain's CDR3 is CASSLVGQGNQNSPLHF. CDR3 bases: TGTGCCAGCAGCTTGGTAGGTCAGGGAAACCAGAATTCACCCCTCCACTTT.

The chain has TRBV7-9 and TRBJ2-3; D gene ambiguous. Per germline, CDR1 SEHNR and CDR2 FQNEAQ (reference sequence). The V end lost 5 bases, the J end lost 7 bases, and 7 bases lay between the germline ends. This CDR3 has 11 residues. The CDR3 DNA reads TGTGCCAGCAGCCAGAGGTATACGCAGTATTTT. Its translation: CASSQRYTQYF.

This chain connects TRBV30 to TRBJ1-2, with D possibly matching TRBD1 (5 bases). This CDR3 has 14 amino acids. The V gene lost 2 bases and the J gene lost 7 bases, with 17 bases spanning the gap. CDR1 is GTSNPN, CDR2 SVGIG, per germline (reference sequence). CDR3 sequence: CAWSSDWGFFGYTF. The DNA of the CDR3 is TGTGCCTGGAGTTCCGACTGGGGCTTCTTTGGCTACACCTTC.